This T cell receptor beta chain is drawn from a study of identical twins (dated by TCRdb to about 2016). About the full investigation: To test whether fetal clonotypes persist, this study deep-sequenced TCR alpha and beta repertoires from monozygotic twins, from unrelated adults of various ages, and from cord blood. To rule out contamination, replicate twin experiments were performed at different times with different library preparation protocols.

Points the paper makes about the study in general: Fewer insertions were carried by abundant cord blood beta clonotypes, a similar but weaker trend appeared in young adult naive repertoires, and no such trend appeared in memory repertoires. Because the same donors could not be followed over many years, the conclusions relied on cross-sectional statistical analysis. The excess sharing between twins in beta out-of-frame sequences was weaker because fewer shared sequences reduced the signal-to-noise ratio. In monozygotic twins, out-of-frame TCR alpha sharing was systematically underestimated by recombination models, although the models agreed with sharing between unrelated individuals. Zero-insertion analyses could be partly confounded by invariant T cells such as MAIT and iNKT, although diverse VJ usage argued against such confounding for most clonotypes. Compared with coincidental sharing between unrelated individuals, out-of-frame TCR alpha sequences shared between twins had an excess of sequences with low generation probability.

Every donor was a healthy Caucasian. Three pairs of female monozygotic twins, all aged about 18 to 30 years, made up the twin cohort. Positive isolation kits from Invitrogen were used to isolate CD4+ and CD8+ T cell populations. The method was 5' RACE. Data came from an Illumina HiSeq 2000. A universal primer binding site was added through template switching, and the final cDNA carried a unique molecular identifier so that TCR cDNA molecules could be counted accurately. Specific primers in the conserved constant-segment region were used to synthesize first-strand cDNA for the TCR alpha and beta chains. To control for contamination, each cDNA library was double barcoded with a SMART-Mk sample barcode plus Illumina barcodes. Two successive PCR steps introduced TruSeq adapter sequences along with Illumina sample barcodes. TCR alpha and beta cDNA libraries were sequenced on the Illumina HiSeq platform with custom primers. The authors processed their data as follows. Raw reads were processed with MiGEC to extract unique molecular identifiers, and MiXCR was used to determine CDR3 positions. For each individual, recombination models were inferred using an EM algorithm with the repgenHMM and IGoR tools. The analysis of shared clonotypes was done with the tcR package in R, with sharing normalized by the product of cloneset sizes. Out-of-frame nonproductive sequences were analyzed to study raw recombination free of thymic and clonal selection effects. Using fastp at Q25 and MiXCR, TCRdb reprocessed the public reads and kept productive beta chains. Rows are unified per CDR3 protein, each entry keeping the most common DNA and genes. What appears here as the V and J calls and clone size reflects TCRdb's work, not the paper's. The sample profile shows about 460,000 distinct CDR3 sequences; approximately 15% of them were found once. Of the sample, more than 0.5% is held by the ten largest clones.

This clonotype was seen a few times. Its antigen remains undetermined. Base quality data are lacking; no much larger clone is found one base away. The same data also went into a second study, on yellow fever vaccine responses in identical twins. The second study, in turn, reports: According to the authors, the vaccine-induced T cell response in identical twins seemed to be partly convergent and partly specific to each individual. The study precisely tracked vaccine-responding T cell clones in identical twins.

The sequence derives from a woman aged 18-29 years in good health. The sequencing sample was made of CD4+ T cells sorted from blood.

DNA sequence: TGTGCCAGCAGCCCCCCCATGACTCCCTACGAGCAGTACTTC. It is translated as CASSPPMTPYEQYF. The rearrangement combines TRBV11-2 with TRBJ2-7, with the D gene not clear enough to name. Relative to germline, V is 5 bases shorter and J is 2 bases shorter, with 13 bases between their ends. Reading from cysteine to phenylalanine, the CDR3 counts 14 amino acids. The kept DNA is CDR3 alone, 42 bases in frame from the first base. According to the germline V gene, CDR1 reads SGHAT and CDR2 reads FQNNGV.